This TCR beta chain was sequenced for a study of shared clonotypes between healthy human individuals. Method: immunoSEQ multiplex PCR; TCRdb's copy keeps in-frame clones and lacks some. The sample yields 1.6 million or so clones, over 95% seen once. In this sample, this clone turned up once. Its antigen is not known. Germline lookup yields CDR1 SEHNR and CDR2 FQNEAQ (reference sequence). This CDR3 region has 16 residues. V lost 2 bases, J lost 5 bases, and 7 bases stayed unmatched. Regarding the study as a whole: Among the subsets, naive ones generally showed larger estimated richness than memory ones.

This chain joins TRBV7-9 and TRBJ2-5; 11 nucleotides agree with TRBD2. Sequencing was performed on naive CD4+ T cells sorted from blood. Subset specified: CD45RA+ positively selected. The sequence was collected from a man aged 25-45 years in good health. The CDR3 DNA reads as TGTGCCAGCAGCTTAATTAGCGGGAGGGCCAGTGAGACCCAGTACTTC. Protein: CASSLISGRASETQYF.